The next 4 T cell receptor beta chains were all read from a single sample in a study of T cells in Graves' hyperthyroidism and ophthalmopathy (dated by TCRdb to 2018 to 2020). Libraries were made using multiplex PCR. The data were produced on an Illumina HiSeq 2000. The TCR beta CDR3 regions were amplified from RNA transcripts. A first-round RT-PCR of the TCR CDR3 used the HTBI primer set with the Qiagen OneStep RT-PCR kit. The public sequencing data were trimmed at Q25 with fastp and processed into clonotypes with MiXCR by TCRdb, which kept only in-frame beta chains. Records with the same CDR3 protein are collapsed into one entry carrying the most frequent genes and DNA. Recorded for this sample are 400,000 or so distinct CDR3 sequences; 13% to 15% of them occurred a single time. Jointly, the top ten make up about 20% of the sample. The specimen was blood. The receptors here all came from an older woman with Graves' ophthalmopathy.

This clonotype was seen ten or more times. The CDR3 bases are TGTGCCTGGAGTGTACTGGGCGGGAGGGGTGAGCAGTACTTC. It codes for CAWSVLGGRGEQYF. The rearrangement joins TRBV30 to TRBJ2-7, with 9 bases identical to TRBD2. Germline V gene lookup returns CDR1 GTSNPN and CDR2 SVGIG (reference sequence). The junction had 7 bases not matched to a gene; V was cut back by 0 bases and J by 7 bases. The CDR3 totals 14 residues.

In its sample, this clonotype was seen many times. The chain uses TRBV15 and TRBJ2-7; D assignment may be TRBD1 or TRBD2 (7 bases each). The V gene's germline CDR1 is LNHNV and CDR2 YYDKDF (reference sequence). This CDR3 is 15 amino acids long. V lost 5 bases and J 7 bases, leaving 21 bases between the germline ends. The CDR3 nucleotides are TGTGCCACCAGCCCTAGGGTGACAGGGAGGGGGGAGCAGTACTTC. Protein: CATSPRVTGRGEQYF.

The chain joins TRBV6-2 or TRBV6-3 to TRBJ2-1; D is undetermined. In germline, CDR1 is MNHEY, CDR2 SVGEGT. V was shortened by 6 bases and J by 5 bases, with 8 bases between the two germline ends. This CDR3 has 12 amino acids. The CDR3 bases are TGTGCCAGCAGCCCTGGACACAATGAGCAGTTCTTC. It specifies CASSPGHNEQFF.

This clonotype occurred many times. V and J are TRBV5-1 and TRBJ2-7; D possibly matches TRBD1 or TRBD2 (6 bases each). The CDR3 covers 14 residues. Trimming took 0 bases from V and 3 from J, leaving 10 bases between them. CDR1 is SGHRS, CDR2 YFSETQ, per germline. The CDR3 bases are TGCGCCAGCAGCTTGGAAGGAGGGGGCTACGAGCAGTACTTC. Residues: CASSLEGGGYEQYF.